These 19 T cell receptor beta chains were sequenced from one sample in a study of spatial heterogeneity in lung cancer. From the 5' RACE reads, TCRdb called clonotypes with MiXCR, one entry per CDR3 protein. In the table there are about 56,000 distinct CDR3 sequences, about 8% of which are singletons. Time point here: sample taken at primary tumor resection. Unsorted tumor, nontumor lung tissue or cryopreserved PBMC supplied the whole RNA. The source material was PBMCs, sampled at surgery. The receptor set was obtained from a female donor with early-stage non-small cell lung cancer.

This clonotype was seen many times. The V call is TRBV7-6, the J call TRBJ2-3; D remains unclear. Per germline, CDR1 SGHVS and CDR2 FNYEAQ. Deletions cut 1 base from V and 5 bases from J, with 7 bases between. The CDR3 has 13 residues. The CDR3 DNA reads as TGTGCCAGCAGCTTAGGGACGGGAGATACGCAGTATTTT. The encoded protein is CASSLGTGDTQYF.

In its sample, this clonotype was seen a few times. The chain carries TRBV5-1 and TRBJ1-5; D gene ambiguous. The V end was cut by 0 bases, the J end by 3 bases, with 10 bases between. The germline V gene encodes CDR1 SGHRS and CDR2 YFSETQ. The CDR3 contains 15 residues. CDR3 bases: TGCGCCAGCAGCTTGGGAGACATGTACAATCAGCCCCAGCATTTT. This sequence encodes CASSLGDMYNQPQHF.

The genes are TRBV16 and TRBJ1-5; maybe TRBD1 (6 bases). Trimming took off 2 bases at V and 0 bases at J, with 8 bases between the two ends. Germline V gives CDR1 KGHSY, CDR2 FQNENV. CDR3 length: 15 amino acids. The CDR3 loop is CASSQGQFSNQPQHF. CDR3 coding DNA: TGTGCCAGCAGCCAAGGACAGTTTAGCAATCAGCCCCAGCATTTT.

V is TRBV23-1 and J is TRBJ2-5; D may be TRBD1 or TRBD2 (5 bases each). TRBV23-1 belongs to the ORF category, with a function that is uncertain. This CDR3 has 17 amino acids. Between the trimmed V and J ends, which lost 6 bases and 6 bases, there was a span of 26 bases. The CDR3 region is CASSAYLGRKGRQTQYF. The CDR3 region has the DNA TGCGCCAGCAGCGCTTACCTGGGACGTAAGGGGCGGCAGACCCAGTACTTC.

The chain recombines TRBV28 with TRBJ2-3; 8 bases are shared with TRBD1. V lost 3 bases, J lost 0 bases, and 5 bases stayed unmatched. Looked up from germline, CDR1 is MDHEN and CDR2 is SYDVKM. CDR3 size: 16 residues. CDR3 region: CASSFRTGSSTDTQYF. The CDR3 DNA is TGTGCCAGCAGTTTCCGGACAGGGTCAAGCACAGATACGCAGTATTTT. The entire variable domain, with the rest obtained from reference TRBV28 and TRBJ2-3, is as follows: DVKVTQSSRYLVKRTGEKVFLECVQDMDHENMFWYRQDPGLGLRLIYFSYDVKMKEKGDIPEGYSVSREKKERFSLILESASTNQTSMYLCASSFRTGSSTDTQYFGPGTRLTVL.

V usage is TRBV7-3 and J usage is TRBJ2-2; possibly TRBD1 for D (5 bases). V was shortened by 2 bases and J by 4 bases, with 5 bases between the two germline ends. CDR1 is SGHTA, CDR2 FQGTGA, per germline. The CDR3 covers 13 residues. Here the CDR3 reads CASSLGATGELFF. In DNA form, the CDR3 reads TGTGCCAGCAGCTTAGGGGCCACCGGGGAGCTGTTTTTT.

This clonotype was observed a handful of times. V and J are TRBV27 and TRBJ1-1; unclear D gene. V shed 6 bases and J shed 1 base, with 9 bases lying between them. Germline assignment: CDR1 MNHEY and CDR2 SMNVEV (reference sequence). The CDR3 is 13 amino acids. CDR3 in amino acids: CASRGRANTEAFF. In DNA form, the CDR3 reads TGTGCCAGCAGGGGGAGGGCGAACACTGAAGCTTTCTTT.

This clonotype was recorded many times. V usage is TRBV7-6 and J usage is TRBJ2-7; D not certain. Germline values: CDR1 SGHVS, CDR2 FNYEAQ. Trimming shortened V by 7 bases and J by 3 bases, and 10 bases separated the two germline ends. The CDR3 contains 12 residues. This chain's CDR3 is CASNTFLYEQYV. In DNA, the CDR3 is TGTGCCAGCAACACATTCCTCTACGAGCAGTACGTC.

This clonotype was seen more than once but under ten times. The chain carries TRBV29-1 and TRBJ2-7; the match to TRBD1 covers 8 bases. Germline values: CDR1 SQVTM, CDR2 ANQGSEA. The CDR3 sequence is 13 residues long. The V segment lost 5 bases and the J segment 6 bases; nucleotides outside the gene matches: 9. CDR3 region: CSVSSQGVGEQYF. CDR3 DNA: TGCAGCGTTTCGTCACAGGGGGTGGGCGAGCAGTACTTC.

This clonotype was counted ten times or more. The gene calls are TRBV7-3 and TRBJ2-3; 12 positions match TRBD1. Trimming at V came to 5 bases and at J to 7 bases, leaving 10 bases not matched to a gene. This CDR3 has 16 amino acids. Germline CDR1 reads SGHTA; CDR2 reads FQGTGA. The CDR3 here is CASSPPGTGGAYTQYF. The DNA of the CDR3 is TGTGCCAGCAGCCCTCCAGGGACAGGGGGCGCATATACGCAGTATTTT.

The J gene is TRBJ2-7, the V gene TRBV28, with D hard to call. V lost 6 bases to trimming and J lost 3 bases, with 18 bases between them. CDR3 size: 15 residues. The germline V gene encodes CDR1 MDHEN and CDR2 SYDVKM. The CDR3 loop reads CASSFPANIGYEQYF. In DNA, the CDR3 is TGTGCCAGCAGCTTCCCAGCCAACATAGGCTACGAGCAGTACTTC. Filled out from reference TRBV28 and TRBJ2-7, the complete variable domain reads DVKVTQSSRYLVKRTGEKVFLECVQDMDHENMFWYRQDPGLGLRLIYFSYDVKMKEKGDIPEGYSVSREKKERFSLILESASTNQTSMYLCASSFPANIGYEQYFGPGTRLTVT.

This clonotype has at least ten counts. This chain links TRBV28 with TRBJ1-4; D may be TRBD1 (5 bases). With 5 bases removed from V and 10 bases from J, the gap between germline ends came to 14 bases. CDR1 is MDHEN and CDR2 is SYDVKM in the germline V gene. This CDR3 has 13 residues. CDR3 coding DNA: TGTGCCAGCAGTCTGCCTCAGAGGGGAAAACTGTTTTTT. Its protein is CASSLPQRGKLFF.

This clonotype was picked up many times. This rearrangement joins TRBV9 to TRBJ1-1; D is undetermined. The CDR3 is 12 amino acids. CDR1 and CDR2 (germline): SGDLS, YYNGEE. V lost 3 bases and J 8 bases, leaving 11 bases between the germline ends. This CDR3 is CASSGTHLEAFF. The CDR3 region has the DNA TGTGCCAGCAGCGGTACCCACCTGGAAGCTTTCTTT.

This clonotype has more than one count but fewer than ten. This chain uses TRBV10-1 with TRBJ2-2; D is uncertain. Per germline, CDR1 WNHNN and CDR2 SYGVQD (reference sequence). Trimming pared 2 bases from V and 1 base from J, leaving 8 bases between. The CDR3 is 15 residues long. DNA for the CDR3: TGCGCCAGCAGTGAGACAGCGCGGAACACCGGGGAGCTGTTTTTT. Translation gives CASSETARNTGELFF.

This clonotype was observed many times. The chain carries TRBV5-5 and TRBJ1-5; D gene ambiguous. This CDR3 has 16 residues. V lost 4 bases and J lost 0, with 14 bases in between. CDR1 is SGHKS and CDR2 is YYEKEE in the germline V gene (reference sequence). CDR3 loop: CASSDGGIYSNQPQHF. The CDR3 bases are TGTGCCAGCAGCGACGGTGGGATCTATAGCAATCAGCCCCAGCATTTT.

The genes are TRBV10-3 and TRBJ2-5; a weak D match, TRBD1 (5 bases). Between the trimmed V and J ends, which lost 8 bases and 1 base, there was a span of 11 bases. This CDR3 has 13 amino acids. The germline V gene has CDR1 ENHRY and CDR2 SYGVKD. This CDR3 reads CAIGPQVQETQYF. The CDR3 DNA reads TGTGCCATCGGCCCACAGGTCCAAGAGACCCAGTACTTC.

The genes are TRBV7-3 and TRBJ2-3; no clear D gene. V was shortened by 0 bases and J by 2 bases, with 3 bases between the two germline ends. Germline CDR1 SGHTA, CDR2 FQGTGA. The CDR3 length is 13 residues. CDR3 bases: TGTGCCAGCAGCTTAACTGACACAGATACGCAGTATTTT. Translated, it gives CASSLTDTDTQYF.

The chain is built from TRBV27 and TRBJ2-6, with D maybe TRBD2 (6 bases). This CDR3 is built from 16 residues. The ends were cut back, 3 bases at V and 4 bases at J, with 13 bases in the middle. CDR1 is MNHEY and CDR2 is SMNVEV in the germline V gene (reference sequence). CDR3 DNA: TGTGCCAGCAGTTTTCTTAGCGGCTCCGGGGCCAACGTCCTGACTTTC. Translated, it gives CASSFLSGSGANVLTF.

This clonotype was counted many times. V usage is TRBV7-3 and J usage is TRBJ2-1; tentative D call: TRBD1 (5 bases). V shed 5 bases and J shed 6 bases, with 14 bases lying between them. The CDR3 totals 14 residues. Germline CDR1 is SGHTA and CDR2 is FQGTGA. The CDR3 sequence: CASSPPWGRNEQFF. CDR3 nucleotides: TGTGCCAGCAGCCCCCCGTGGGGCCGCAATGAGCAGTTCTTC.